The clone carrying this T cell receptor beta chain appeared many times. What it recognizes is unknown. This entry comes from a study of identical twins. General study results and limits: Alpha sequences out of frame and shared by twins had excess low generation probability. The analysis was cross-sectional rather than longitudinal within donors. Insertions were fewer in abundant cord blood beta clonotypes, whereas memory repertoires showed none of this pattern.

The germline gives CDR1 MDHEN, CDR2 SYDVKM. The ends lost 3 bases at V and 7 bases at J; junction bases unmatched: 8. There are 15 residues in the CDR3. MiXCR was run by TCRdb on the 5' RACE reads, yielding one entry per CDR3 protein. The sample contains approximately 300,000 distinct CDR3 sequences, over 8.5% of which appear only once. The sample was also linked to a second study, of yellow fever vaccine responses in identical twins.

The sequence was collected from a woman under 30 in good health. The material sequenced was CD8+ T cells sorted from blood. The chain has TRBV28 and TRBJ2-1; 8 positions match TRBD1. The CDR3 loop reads CASSFSAGGRNEQFF. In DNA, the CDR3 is TGTGCCAGCAGTTTTTCAGCAGGGGGCAGGAATGAGCAGTTCTTC.